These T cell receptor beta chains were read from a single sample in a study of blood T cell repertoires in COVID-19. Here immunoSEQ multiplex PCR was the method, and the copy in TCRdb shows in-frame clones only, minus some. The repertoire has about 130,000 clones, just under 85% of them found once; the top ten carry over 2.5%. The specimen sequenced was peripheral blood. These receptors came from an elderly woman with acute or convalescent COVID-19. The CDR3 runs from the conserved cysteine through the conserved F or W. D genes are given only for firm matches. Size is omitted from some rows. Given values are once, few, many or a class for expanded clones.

cdr3_aa: CSASRGGQPNQPQHF; cdr3_nt: TGCAGTGCTAGTAGAGGCGGACAGCCCAATCAGCCCCAGCATTTT; d_call: -; v_call: TRBV20-1; j_call: TRBJ1-5; clone_size: -
cdr3_aa: CASSISLSTGNTEAFF; cdr3_nt: TGTGCCAGTAGTATAAGTCTATCAACCGGGAACACTGAAGCTTTCTTT; d_call: -; v_call: TRBV19; j_call: TRBJ1-1; clone_size: -
cdr3_aa: CASSIMTTHNEQFF; cdr3_nt: TGTGCCAGTAGTATAATGACTACCCACAATGAGCAGTTCTTC; d_call: -; v_call: TRBV19; j_call: TRBJ2-1; clone_size: once
cdr3_aa: CASSYSGTGGYYPEAFF; cdr3_nt: TGTGCCAGCAGTTACTCCGGGACAGGGGGATATTATCCTGAAGCTTTCTTT; d_call: TRBD1; v_call: TRBV6-2/TRBV6-3; j_call: TRBJ1-1; clone_size: few
cdr3_aa: CATKLGTGNYGYTF; cdr3_nt: TGTGCCACCAAATTGGGGACAGGGAACTATGGCTACACCTTC; d_call: TRBD1; v_call: TRBV10-3; j_call: TRBJ1-2; clone_size: -
cdr3_aa: CASSVEGVQATQYF; cdr3_nt: TGTGCCAGCAGCGTAGAGGGGGTGCAGGCTACGCAGTATTTT; d_call: -; v_call: TRBV9; j_call: TRBJ2-3; clone_size: -
cdr3_aa: CASSVTLGVAYGYTF; cdr3_nt: TGTGCCAGCAGCGTTACCCTCGGGGTGGCCTATGGCTACACCTTC; d_call: -; v_call: TRBV6-5; j_call: TRBJ1-2; clone_size: -
cdr3_aa: CASRGEGETQYF; cdr3_nt: TGCGCCAGCAGGGGGGAGGGAGAGACCCAGTACTTC; d_call: TRBD2; v_call: TRBV5-1; j_call: TRBJ2-5; clone_size: once
cdr3_aa: CATSRGRGVEKLFF; cdr3_nt: TGTGCCACCAGCAGAGGACGAGGTGTCGAAAAACTGTTTTTT; d_call: -; v_call: TRBV15; j_call: TRBJ1-4; clone_size: -
cdr3_aa: CASSSPGGGNQPQHF; cdr3_nt: TGTGCCAGCAGTTCCCCCGGGGGAGGGAATCAGCCCCAGCATTTT; d_call: -; v_call: TRBV6-5; j_call: TRBJ1-5; clone_size: -
cdr3_aa: CASSLGGVGDYEQYF; cdr3_nt: TGTGCCAGCAGCTTAGGGGGGGTAGGCGACTACGAGCAGTACTTC; d_call: TRBD2; v_call: TRBV7-3; j_call: TRBJ2-7; clone_size: -
cdr3_aa: CASSQDRVETQYF; cdr3_nt: TGTGCCAGCAGTCAGGACAGGGTAGAGACCCAGTACTTC; d_call: TRBD1; v_call: TRBV27; j_call: TRBJ2-5; clone_size: -
cdr3_aa: CASSLEWYRAYNEQFF; cdr3_nt: TGTGCCAGCAGCTTAGAATGGTACAGGGCCTACAATGAGCAGTTCTTC; d_call: -; v_call: TRBV7-9; j_call: TRBJ2-1; clone_size: -
cdr3_aa: CASSPTSGGPYEQYF; cdr3_nt: TGTGCCAGCAGCCCGACTAGCGGGGGACCCTACGAGCAGTACTTC; d_call: TRBD2; v_call: TRBV5-4; j_call: TRBJ2-7; clone_size: -
cdr3_aa: CASSARDRTYNEQFF; cdr3_nt: TGTGCCAGCAGCGCTCGAGACAGGACCTACAATGAGCAGTTCTTC; d_call: -; v_call: TRBV9; j_call: TRBJ2-1; clone_size: -
cdr3_aa: CASSLNRARTGTQYF; cdr3_nt: TGTGCCAGCAGCTTAAATCGTGCCAGGACTGGGACCCAGTACTTC; d_call: -; v_call: TRBV7-2; j_call: TRBJ2-5; clone_size: -
cdr3_aa: CASSLGHGNSPLHF; cdr3_nt: TGCGCCAGCAGCTTGGGACATGGAAATTCACCCCTCCACTTT; d_call: -; v_call: TRBV5-1; j_call: TRBJ1-6; clone_size: -
cdr3_aa: CASSAGAQPQHF; cdr3_nt: TGTGCCAGCAGCGCGGGGGCTCAGCCCCAGCATTTT; d_call: -; v_call: TRBV5-6; j_call: TRBJ1-5; clone_size: -